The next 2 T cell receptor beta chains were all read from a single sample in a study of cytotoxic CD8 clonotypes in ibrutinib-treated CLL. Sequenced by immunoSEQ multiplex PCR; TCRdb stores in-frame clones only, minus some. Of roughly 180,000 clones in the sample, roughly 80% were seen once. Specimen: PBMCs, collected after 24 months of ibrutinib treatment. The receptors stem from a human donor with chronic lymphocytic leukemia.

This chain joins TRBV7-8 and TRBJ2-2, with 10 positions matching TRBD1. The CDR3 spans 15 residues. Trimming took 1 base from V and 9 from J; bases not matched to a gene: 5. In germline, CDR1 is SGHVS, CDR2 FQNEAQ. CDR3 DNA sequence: TGTGCCAGCAGCTTAGAGGACAGGGGGAAAAGGGAGCTGTTTTTT. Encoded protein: CASSLEDRGKRELFF.

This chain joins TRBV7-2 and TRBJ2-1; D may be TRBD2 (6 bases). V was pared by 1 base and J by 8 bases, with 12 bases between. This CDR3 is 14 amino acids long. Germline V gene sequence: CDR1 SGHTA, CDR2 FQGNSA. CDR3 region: CASSLDLASDEQFF. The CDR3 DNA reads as TGTGCCAGCAGCTTAGATCTGGCTAGCGATGAGCAGTTCTTC.